The clone carrying this T cell receptor (beta chain) was seen at least ten times. TCRdb re-analysed the 5' RACE reads in MiXCR, keeping a single row per CDR3 protein. Here the sample spans some 69,000 distinct CDR3 sequences, about a sixth being singletons. This sample is drawn from a study of T cells of healthy individuals. The ends lost 4 bases at V and 5 bases at J; junction bases unmatched: 5. The CDR3 totals 15 residues. Germline lookup yields CDR1 SGHRS and CDR2 YFSETQ. This receptor was identified in a human donor in good health. The J gene is TRBJ2-1, the V gene TRBV5-1; 11 positions agree with TRBD2. The CDR3 region is CASSTGTSGHNEQFF. The CDR3 DNA reads TGCGCCAGCAGCACCGGGACTAGCGGCCACAATGAGCAGTTCTTC.